This T cell receptor beta chain was obtained from a study of blood T cell repertoires in COVID-19. Profiling relied on immunoSEQ multiplex PCR, and the TCRdb table lists in-frame clones only, not all of them. Here the sample spans around 86,000 clones, approximately 85% being singletons. V was trimmed by 4 bases and J by 1 base, leaving 10 bases between them. Germline assignment: CDR1 SGHTA and CDR2 FQGNSA. The CDR3 contains 14 residues. Specimen: peripheral blood. V is TRBV7-2 and J is TRBJ1-1; a weak D match, TRBD1 (6 bases). This receptor was identified in a human donor in a cohort sampled during active COVID-19. CDR3: CASSWGRANTEAFF. CDR3 bases: TGTGCCAGCAGCTGGGGGCGGGCGAACACTGAAGCTTTCTTT.